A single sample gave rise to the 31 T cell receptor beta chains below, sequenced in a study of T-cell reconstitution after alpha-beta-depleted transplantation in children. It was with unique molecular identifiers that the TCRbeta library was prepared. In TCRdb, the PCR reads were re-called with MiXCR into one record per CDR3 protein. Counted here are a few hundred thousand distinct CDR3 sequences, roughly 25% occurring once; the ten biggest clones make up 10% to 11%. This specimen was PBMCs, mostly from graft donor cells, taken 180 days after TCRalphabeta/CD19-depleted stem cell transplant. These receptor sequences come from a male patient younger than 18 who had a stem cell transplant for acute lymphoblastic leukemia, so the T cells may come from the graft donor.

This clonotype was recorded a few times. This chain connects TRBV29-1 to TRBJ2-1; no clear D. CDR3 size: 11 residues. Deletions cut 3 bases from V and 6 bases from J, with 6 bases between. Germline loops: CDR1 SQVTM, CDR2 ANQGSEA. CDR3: CSVDLFNEQFF. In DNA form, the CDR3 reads TGCAGCGTTGATCTTTTCAATGAGCAGTTCTTC.

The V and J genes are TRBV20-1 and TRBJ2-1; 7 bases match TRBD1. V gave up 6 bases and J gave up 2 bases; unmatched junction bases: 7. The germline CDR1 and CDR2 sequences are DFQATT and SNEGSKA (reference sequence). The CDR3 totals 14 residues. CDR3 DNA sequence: TGCAGTGCCATACACAGGGGAGCCTACAATGAGCAGTTCTTC. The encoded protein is CSAIHRGAYNEQFF.

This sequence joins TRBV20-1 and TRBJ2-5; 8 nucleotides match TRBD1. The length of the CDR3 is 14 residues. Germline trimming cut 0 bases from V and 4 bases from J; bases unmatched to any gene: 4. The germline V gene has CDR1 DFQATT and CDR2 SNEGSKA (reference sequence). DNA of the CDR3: TGCAGTGCTAGAGAGGGACAGGCGAGAGAGACCCAGTACTTC. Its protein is CSAREGQARETQYF.

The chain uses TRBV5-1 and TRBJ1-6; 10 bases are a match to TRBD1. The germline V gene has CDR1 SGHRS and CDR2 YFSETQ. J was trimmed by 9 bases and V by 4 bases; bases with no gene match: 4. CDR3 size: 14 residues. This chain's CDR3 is CASSQGQGLSPLHF. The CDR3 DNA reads TGCGCCAGCAGCCAGGGACAGGGGCTTTCACCCCTCCACTTT.

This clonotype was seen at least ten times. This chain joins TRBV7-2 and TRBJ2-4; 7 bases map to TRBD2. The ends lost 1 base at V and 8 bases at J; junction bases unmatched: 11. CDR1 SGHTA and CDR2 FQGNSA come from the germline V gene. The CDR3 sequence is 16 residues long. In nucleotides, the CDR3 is TGTGCCAGCAGCTTAGAGGGTAGCGGGCCCATGGACATTCAGTACTTC. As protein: CASSLEGSGPMDIQYF.

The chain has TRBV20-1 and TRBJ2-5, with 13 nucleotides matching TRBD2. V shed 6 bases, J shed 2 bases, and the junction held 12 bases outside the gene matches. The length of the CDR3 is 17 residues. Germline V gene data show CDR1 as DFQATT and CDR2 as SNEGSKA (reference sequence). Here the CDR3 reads CSAPRLAGGWGQETQYF. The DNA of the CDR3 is TGCAGTGCCCCCCGACTAGCGGGGGGCTGGGGGCAAGAGACCCAGTACTTC.

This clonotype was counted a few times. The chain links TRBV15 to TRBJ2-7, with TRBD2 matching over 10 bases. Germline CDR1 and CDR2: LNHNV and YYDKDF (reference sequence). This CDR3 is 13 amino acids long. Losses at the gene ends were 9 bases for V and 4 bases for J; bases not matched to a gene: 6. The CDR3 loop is CATQLAGLYEQYF. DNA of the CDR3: TGTGCCACGCAACTAGCGGGATTATACGAGCAGTACTTC.

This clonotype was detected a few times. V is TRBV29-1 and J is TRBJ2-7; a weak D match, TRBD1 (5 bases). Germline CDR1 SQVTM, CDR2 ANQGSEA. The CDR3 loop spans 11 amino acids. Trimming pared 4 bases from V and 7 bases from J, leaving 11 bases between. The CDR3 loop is CSVVTGREQYF. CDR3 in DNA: TGCAGCGTTGTCACAGGCAGGGAGCAGTACTTC.

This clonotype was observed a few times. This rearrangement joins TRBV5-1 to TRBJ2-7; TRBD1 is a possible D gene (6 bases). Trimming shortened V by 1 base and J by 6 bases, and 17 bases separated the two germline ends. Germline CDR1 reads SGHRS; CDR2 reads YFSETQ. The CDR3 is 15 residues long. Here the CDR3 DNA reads TGCGCCAGCAGCTTGATTAGTACTGGGGGCGGCGAGCAGTACTTC. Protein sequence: CASSLISTGGGEQYF. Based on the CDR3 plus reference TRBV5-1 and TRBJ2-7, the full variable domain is KAGVTQTPRYLIKTRGQQVTLSCSPISGHRSVSWYQQTPGQGLQFLFEYFSETQRNKGNFPGRFSGRQFSNSRSEMNVSTLELGDSALYLCASSLISTGGGEQYFGPGTRLTVT.

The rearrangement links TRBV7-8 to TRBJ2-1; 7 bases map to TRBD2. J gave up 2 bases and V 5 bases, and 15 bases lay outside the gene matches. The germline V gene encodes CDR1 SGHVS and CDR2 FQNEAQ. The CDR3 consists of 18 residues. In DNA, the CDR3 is TGTGCCAGCAGCCCTAGAGCGGGAACTCGGGGGGCCTACAATGAGCAGTTCTTC. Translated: CASSPRAGTRGAYNEQFF.

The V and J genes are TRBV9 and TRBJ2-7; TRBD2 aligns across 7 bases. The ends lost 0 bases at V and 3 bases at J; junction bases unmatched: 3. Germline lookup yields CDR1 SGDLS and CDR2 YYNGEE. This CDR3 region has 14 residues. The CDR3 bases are TGTGCCAGCAGCGTAGGGCTAGCGGACTACGAGCAGTACTTC. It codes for CASSVGLADYEQYF.

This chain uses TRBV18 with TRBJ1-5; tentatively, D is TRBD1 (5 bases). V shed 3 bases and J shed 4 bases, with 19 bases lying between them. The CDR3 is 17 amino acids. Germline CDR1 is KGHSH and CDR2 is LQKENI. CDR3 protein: CASSPLTYTGGNQPQHF. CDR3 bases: TGTGCCAGCTCACCCCTTACCTACACCGGGGGGAATCAGCCCCAGCATTTT. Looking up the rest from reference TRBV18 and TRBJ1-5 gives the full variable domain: NAGVMQNPRHLVRRRGQEARLRCSPMKGHSHVYWYRQLPEEGLKFMVYLQKENIIDESGMPKERFSAEFPKEGPSILRIQQVVRGDSAAYFCASSPLTYTGGNQPQHFGDGTRLSIL.

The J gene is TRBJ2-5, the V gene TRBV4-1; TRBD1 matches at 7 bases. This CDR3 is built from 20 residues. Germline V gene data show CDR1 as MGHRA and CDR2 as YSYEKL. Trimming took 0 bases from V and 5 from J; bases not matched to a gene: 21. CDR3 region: CASSQDGDLQGDLSGETQYF. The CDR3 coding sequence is TGCGCCAGCAGCCAAGATGGGGATTTGCAGGGGGACCTCTCTGGGGAGACCCAGTACTTC.

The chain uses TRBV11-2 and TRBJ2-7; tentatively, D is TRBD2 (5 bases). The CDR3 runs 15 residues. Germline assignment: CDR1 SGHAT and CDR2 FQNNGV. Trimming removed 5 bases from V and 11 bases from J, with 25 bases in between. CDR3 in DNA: TGTGCCAGCAGCCTCACAAGGGATTCCTCTCACGGGGAGTACTTC. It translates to CASSLTRDSSHGEYF.

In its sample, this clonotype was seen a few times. CDR3 in amino acids: CASRSPGQGVSYEQYF. The CDR3 DNA sequence: TGCGCCAGCAGGAGTCCGGGACAGGGGGTTTCATACGAGCAGTACTTC. The chain couples TRBV10-2 to TRBJ2-7; 11 positions agree with TRBD1. Germline CDR1 and CDR2: WSHSY and SAAADI. With V trimmed by 6 bases and J by 4 bases, 11 bases remained unmatched. The CDR3 contains 16 residues.

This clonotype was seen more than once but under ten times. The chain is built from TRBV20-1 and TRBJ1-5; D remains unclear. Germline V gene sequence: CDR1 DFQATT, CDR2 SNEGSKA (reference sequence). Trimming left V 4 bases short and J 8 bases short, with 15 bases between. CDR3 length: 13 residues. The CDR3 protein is CSANGPHPEPQHF. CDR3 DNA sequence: TGCAGTGCTAACGGACCCCACCCGGAGCCCCAGCATTTT.

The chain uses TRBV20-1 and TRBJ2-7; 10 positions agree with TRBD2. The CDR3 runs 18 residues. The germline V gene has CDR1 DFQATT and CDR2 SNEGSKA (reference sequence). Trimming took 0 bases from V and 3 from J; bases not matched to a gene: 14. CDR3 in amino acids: CSARDKISRTSGNYEQYF. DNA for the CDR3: TGCAGTGCTAGAGATAAAATTAGTAGGACTAGCGGTAACTACGAGCAGTACTTC.

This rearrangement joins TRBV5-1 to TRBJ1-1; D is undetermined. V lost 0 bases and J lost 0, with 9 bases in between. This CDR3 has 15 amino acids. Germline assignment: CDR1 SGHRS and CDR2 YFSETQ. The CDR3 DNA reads TGCGCCAGCAGCTTGGGACGGTACATGAACACTGAAGCTTTCTTT. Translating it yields CASSLGRYMNTEAFF. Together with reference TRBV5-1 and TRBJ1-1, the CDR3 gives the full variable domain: KAGVTQTPRYLIKTRGQQVTLSCSPISGHRSVSWYQQTPGQGLQFLFEYFSETQRNKGNFPGRFSGRQFSNSRSEMNVSTLELGDSALYLCASSLGRYMNTEAFFGQGTRLTVV.

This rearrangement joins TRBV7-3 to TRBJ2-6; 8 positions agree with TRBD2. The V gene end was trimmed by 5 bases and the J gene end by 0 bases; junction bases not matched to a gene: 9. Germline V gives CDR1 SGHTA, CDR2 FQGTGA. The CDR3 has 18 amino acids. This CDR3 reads CASSPTLAGSSGANVLTF. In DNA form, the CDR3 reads TGTGCCAGCAGCCCCACCCTAGCGGGCTCCTCTGGGGCCAACGTCCTGACTTTC. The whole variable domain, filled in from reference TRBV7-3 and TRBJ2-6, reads GAGVSQTPSNKVTEKGKYVELRCDPISGHTALYWYRQSLGQGPEFLIYFQGTGAADDSGLPNDRFFAVRPEGSVSTLKIQRTERGDSAVYLCASSPTLAGSSGANVLTFGAGSRLTVL.

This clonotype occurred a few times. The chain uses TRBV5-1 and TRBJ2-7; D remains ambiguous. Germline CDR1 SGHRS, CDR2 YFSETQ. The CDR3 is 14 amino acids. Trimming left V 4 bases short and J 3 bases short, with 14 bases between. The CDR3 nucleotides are TGCGCCAGCAGCCCATTCCAGGTAGGCTACGAGCAGTACTTC. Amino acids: CASSPFQVGYEQYF.

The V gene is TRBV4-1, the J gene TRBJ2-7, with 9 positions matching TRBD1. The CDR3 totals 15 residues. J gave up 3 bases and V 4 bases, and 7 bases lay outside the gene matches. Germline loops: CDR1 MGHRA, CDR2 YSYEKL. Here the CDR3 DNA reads TGCGCCAGCAGCCCCTCGACAGGGGGAAGCTACGAGCAGTACTTC. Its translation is CASSPSTGGSYEQYF.

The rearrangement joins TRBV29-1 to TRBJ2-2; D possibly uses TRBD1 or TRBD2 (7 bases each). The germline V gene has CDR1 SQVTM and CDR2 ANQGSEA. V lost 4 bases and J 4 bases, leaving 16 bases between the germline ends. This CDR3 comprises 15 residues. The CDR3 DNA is TGCAGCGTTGGACCAGGGGGGGTGTCCACCGGGGAGCTGTTTTTT. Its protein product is CSVGPGGVSTGELFF.

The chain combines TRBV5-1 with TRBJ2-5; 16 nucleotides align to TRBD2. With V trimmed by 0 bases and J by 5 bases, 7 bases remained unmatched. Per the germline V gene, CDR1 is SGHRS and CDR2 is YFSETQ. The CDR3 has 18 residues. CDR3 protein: CASSLGGLAGGPHETQYF. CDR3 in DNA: TGCGCCAGCAGCTTGGGGGGACTAGCGGGAGGGCCCCACGAGACCCAGTACTTC.

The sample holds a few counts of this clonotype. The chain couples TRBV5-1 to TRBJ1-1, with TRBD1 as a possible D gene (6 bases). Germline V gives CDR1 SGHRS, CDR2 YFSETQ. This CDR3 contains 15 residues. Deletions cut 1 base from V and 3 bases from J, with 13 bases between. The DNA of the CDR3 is TGCGCCAGCAGCTTGATACCCAGGGGAGACACTGAAGCTTTCTTT. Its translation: CASSLIPRGDTEAFF.

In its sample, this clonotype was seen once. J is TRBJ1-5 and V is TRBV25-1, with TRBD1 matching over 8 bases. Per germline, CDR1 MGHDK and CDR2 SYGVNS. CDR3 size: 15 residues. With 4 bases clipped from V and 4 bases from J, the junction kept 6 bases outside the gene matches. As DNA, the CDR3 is TGTGCCAGCAGTGCTTCAGGGGGCTGGAATCAGCCCCAGCATTTT. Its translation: CASSASGGWNQPQHF.

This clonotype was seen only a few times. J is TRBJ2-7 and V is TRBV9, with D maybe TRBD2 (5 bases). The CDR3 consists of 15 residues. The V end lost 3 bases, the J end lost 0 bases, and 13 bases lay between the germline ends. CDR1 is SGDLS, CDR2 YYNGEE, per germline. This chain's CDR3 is CASSASGLPSYEQYF. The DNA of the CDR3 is TGTGCCAGCAGCGCGAGCGGACTCCCCTCCTACGAGCAGTACTTC.

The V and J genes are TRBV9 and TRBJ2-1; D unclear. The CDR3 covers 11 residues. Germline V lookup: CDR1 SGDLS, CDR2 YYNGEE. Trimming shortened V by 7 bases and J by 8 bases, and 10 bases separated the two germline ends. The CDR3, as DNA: TGTGCCAGCCGCCTGGGCGATGAGCAGTTCTTC. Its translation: CASRLGDEQFF.

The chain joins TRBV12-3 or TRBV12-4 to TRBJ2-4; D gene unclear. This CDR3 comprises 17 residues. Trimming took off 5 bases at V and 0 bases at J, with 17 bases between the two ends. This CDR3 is CASSRGGSPIAKNIQYF. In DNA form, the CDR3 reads TGTGCCAGCAGTCGAGGCGGCAGCCCCATAGCCAAAAACATTCAGTACTTC.

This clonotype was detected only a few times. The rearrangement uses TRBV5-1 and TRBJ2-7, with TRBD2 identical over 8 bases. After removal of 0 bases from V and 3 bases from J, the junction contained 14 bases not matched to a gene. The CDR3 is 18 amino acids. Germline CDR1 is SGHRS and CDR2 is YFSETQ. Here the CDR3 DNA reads TGCGCCAGCAGCTTGGGACTAGCGCGGGTGGATCCCCACTACGAGCAGTACTTC. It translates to CASSLGLARVDPHYEQYF.

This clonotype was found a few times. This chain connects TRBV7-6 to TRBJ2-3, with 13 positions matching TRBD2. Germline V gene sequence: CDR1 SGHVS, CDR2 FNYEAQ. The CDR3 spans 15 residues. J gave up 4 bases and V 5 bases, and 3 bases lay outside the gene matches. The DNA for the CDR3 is TGTGCCAGCAGCCGGACTAGCGGGAGCCCAGATACGCAGTATTTT. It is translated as CASSRTSGSPDTQYF.

The CDR3 DNA sequence: TGTGCCAGCAGCCGACTAGCGGGAGGTTCCAAAAACATTCAGTACTTC. Translating it yields CASSRLAGGSKNIQYF. V usage is TRBV7-3 and J usage is TRBJ2-4, with 13 positions matching TRBD2. CDR1 is SGHTA and CDR2 is FQGTGA in the germline V gene. This CDR3 has 16 residues. Unmatched junction bases numbered 3, after V lost 5 bases and J lost 2 bases.